A few counts support the clone carrying this T cell receptor beta chain. Its antigen is currently unknown. Isolated RNA was reverse transcribed into cDNA used as the sequencing template. Sequencing used immunoSEQ multiplex PCR; TCRdb keeps in-frame clones, though not all of them. The data show hundreds of thousands of clones, roughly 64% seen once. These data come from a study of CD8+ T cells in alopecia areata. Study-wide context: Treatment of the treated patients consisted of oral tofacitinib, 5 to 10 mg twice daily. The tofacitinib course ran for 6 to 18 months and was followed by 6 months off drug.

Per germline, CDR1 SEHNR and CDR2 FQNEAQ (reference sequence). The germline V and J ends were trimmed by 4 bases and 2 bases, with 14 bases remaining between them. The CDR3 length is 15 residues. Study-wide results and limits: Tofacitinib did not eliminate many expanded lesional clones from scalp or blood. Sequence data from scalp samples additionally include resident alphabeta T cells of normal skin.

Noted treatment: oral pan-JAK inhibitor, 5-10 mg twice daily. Sequencing used CD4+ T cells sorted from blood, obtained at week 24, from a patient treated with tofacitinib. The sequence derives from a human donor with alopecia areata. The rearrangement joins TRBV7-9 to TRBJ1-1; a weak D match, TRBD1 (5 bases). The CDR3 loop is CASSSPTATNTEAFF. The CDR3 DNA follows: TGTGCCAGCAGCTCGCCGACAGCTACAAACACTGAAGCTTTCTTT.